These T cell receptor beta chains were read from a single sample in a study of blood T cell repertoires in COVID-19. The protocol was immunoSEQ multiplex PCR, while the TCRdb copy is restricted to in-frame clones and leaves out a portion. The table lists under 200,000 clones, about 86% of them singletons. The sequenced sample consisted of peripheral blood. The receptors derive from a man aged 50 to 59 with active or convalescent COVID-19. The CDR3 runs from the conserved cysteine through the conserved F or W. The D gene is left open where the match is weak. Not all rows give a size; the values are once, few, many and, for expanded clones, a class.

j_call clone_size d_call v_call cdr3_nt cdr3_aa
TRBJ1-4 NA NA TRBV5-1 TGCGCCAGCAGCAGGGACTCTGAAGGTGAAAAACTGTTTTTT CASSRDSEGEKLFF
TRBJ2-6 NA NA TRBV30 TGTGCCTGGAGCGTGGGGGCTTACGGAAGCTCTGGGGCCAACGTCCTGACTTTC CAWSVGAYGSSGANVLTF
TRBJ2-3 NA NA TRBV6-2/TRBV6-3 TGTGCCAGCAGTTACAGGACTCCGTCTAGCACAGATACGCAGTATTTT CASSYRTPSSTDTQYF
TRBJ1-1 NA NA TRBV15 TGTGCCACCAGCAGGAAGACAGTCAACACTGAAGCTTTCTTT CATSRKTVNTEAFF
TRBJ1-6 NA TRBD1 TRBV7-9 TGTGCCAGCAGCTCGTCGGGGGACAGGGGCTCCTATAATTCACCCCTCCACTTT CASSSSGDRGSYNSPLHF
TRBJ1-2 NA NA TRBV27 TGTGCCAGCAGTTTTTCGGCTAACTATGGCTACACCTTC CASSFSANYGYTF
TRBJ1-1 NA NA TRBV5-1 TGCGCCAGCAGCCTTTGGTTACAGCGGGCTAACACTGAAGCTTTCTTT CASSLWLQRANTEAFF
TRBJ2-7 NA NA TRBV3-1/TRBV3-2 TGTGCCAGCAGCCCATTACCCGGGACTTCGCCCACCTACGAGCAGTACTTC CASSPLPGTSPTYEQYF
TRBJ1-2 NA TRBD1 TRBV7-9 TGTGCCAGCAGCTCACTTCGCCCCGGACAGGGGGCGAGCTATGGCTACACCTTC CASSSLRPGQGASYGYTF
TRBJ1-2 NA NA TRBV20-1 TGCAGTGCTAGAGATTCGGTGGTCCTCTCCTTC CSARDSVVLSF
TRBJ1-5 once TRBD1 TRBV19 TGTGCCAGTAGTATAGCGGGACAGGGTACTCAGCCCCAGCATTTT CASSIAGQGTQPQHF
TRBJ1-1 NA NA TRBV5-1 TGCGCCAGCAGCTTGTTGGGGGGGCCTGAAGCTTTCTTT CASSLLGGPEAFF
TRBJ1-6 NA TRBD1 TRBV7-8 TGTGCCAGCAGCCCCCGGGACAGGAGCTCCTATAATTCACCCCTCCACTTT CASSPRDRSSYNSPLHF
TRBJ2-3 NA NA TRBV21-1 TGTGCCAGCAGCCTACCGGGACTAGCGACAGATACGCAGTATTTT CASSLPGLATDTQYF
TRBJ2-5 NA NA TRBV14 TGTGCCAGCAGCCAAGACCGTGAGCGTTGGCGCGAGACCCAGTACTTC CASSQDRERWRETQYF
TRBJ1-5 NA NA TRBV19 TGTGCCAGTAGCTCTGGGCAGAATAGCAATCAGCCCCAGCATTTT CASSSGQNSNQPQHF
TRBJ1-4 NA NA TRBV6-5 TGTGCCAGCCGGGCCTTAGGGGATGAAAAACTGTTTTTT CASRALGDEKLFF
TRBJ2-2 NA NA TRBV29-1 TGCAGCGTTGAGAGACAGCCGAACACCGGGGAGCTGTTTTTT CSVERQPNTGELFF
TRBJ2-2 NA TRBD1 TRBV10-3 TGTGCCACACAGGGGACCGGGGAGCTGTTTTTT CATQGTGELFF
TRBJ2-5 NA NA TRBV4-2 TGTGCCAGCAGCCAAGATTCCCCCCTCTCCCCCGAGACCCAGTACTTC CASSQDSPLSPETQYF
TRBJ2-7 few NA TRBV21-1 TGTGCCAGCAGCAAACCTTCCTGTCGTGGGGGGGCTCTTCCCTACGAGCAGTACTTC CASSKPSCRGGALPYEQYF
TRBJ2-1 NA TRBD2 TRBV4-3 TGCGCCAGCAGCCATTTACCCGGGACTAGCGGGAGTAGTGAGCAGTTCTTC CASSHLPGTSGSSEQFF
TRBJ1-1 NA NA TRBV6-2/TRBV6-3 TGTGCCAGCAGTTACGACTTTCTAGGGGATGCTTTCTTT CASSYDFLGDAFF
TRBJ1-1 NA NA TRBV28 TGTGCCAGCAGTTTATATGTTATTAGGAACACTGAAGCTTTCTTT CASSLYVIRNTEAFF
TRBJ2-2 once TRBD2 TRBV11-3 TGTGCCAGCACCCCGGCGGGAGGGTATACCGGGGAGCTGTTTTTT CASTPAGGYTGELFF
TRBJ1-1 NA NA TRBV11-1 TGTGCCAGCAGCTCCTTGGGGAAGGGAGCTGAAGCTTTCTTT CASSSLGKGAEAFF
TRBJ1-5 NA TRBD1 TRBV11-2 TGTGCCAGCAACCTGACAGGGGTGCAGCCCCAGCATTTT CASNLTGVQPQHF
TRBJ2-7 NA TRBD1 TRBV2 TGTGCCGGGGGACAGGGACTGTGGGTCGAGCAGTACTTC CAGGQGLWVEQYF
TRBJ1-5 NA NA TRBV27 TGTGCCAGCAGTCCTTTAAACCCATTTGGGAGGGGGCCCCAGCATTTT CASSPLNPFGRGPQHF
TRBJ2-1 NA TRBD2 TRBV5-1 TGCGCCAGCAGCACGACCGGGACTACTTCCTACAATGAGCAGTTCTTC CASSTTGTTSYNEQFF
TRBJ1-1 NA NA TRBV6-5 TGTGCCAGCACGATCGTCGGGGGAGGGCAAGCTTTCTTT CASTIVGGGQAFF
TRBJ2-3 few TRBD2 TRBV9 TGTGCCAGCAGCCCCCGGACTAGCGGGGTGATGGATACGCAGTATTTT CASSPRTSGVMDTQYF